The sequence of this TCR beta chain was determined in a study of CD8 T cells in ankylosing spondylitis (dated by TCRdb to about 2017). Regarding the study in general: T cell receptor beta repertoires were profiled in healthy donors and ankylosing spondylitis patients so that disease-linked TCR variants could be found. In total, the full study cohort was made up of over a hundred healthy donors and some 26 ankylosing spondylitis patients. Peripheral blood samples were taken, and synovial fluid was additionally collected from ankylosing spondylitis patients.

Sequencer: Illumina HiSeq 2500. Quantitative 5'-RACE with molecular barcodes was the method used to prepare the TCR beta libraries. Under the source paper's analysis protocol: To identify disease-linked TCR variants, a new computational method was used, one built on a probabilistic model of VDJ rearrangement. TCRdb cleaned the public reads at Q25 with fastp, built clones with MiXCR and kept in-frame beta chains. Duplicate CDR3 protein sequences are folded into a single record with the most common DNA and genes. The V and J calls shown here were made by TCRdb, not taken from the authors' results. This sample is represented by around 770,000 distinct CDR3 sequences; around 17% of them were singletons. Clones ranked in the top ten supply approximately 18% of the sample. This clonotype was seen more than once but under ten times. Which antigen it targets is not known. One end of the junction is discordant with germline, which a read error may explain.

The research as a whole found: Significant enrichment of the disease-linked clones was reported in matched synovial fluid samples from ankylosing spondylitis patients. The disease-linked clones showed a CD8+ phenotype and occurred at relatively low frequencies in peripheral blood. Some motif variants were previously reported in synovial fluid and blood of reactive arthritis patients, suggesting common disease-initiation mechanisms. Blood from ankylosing spondylitis patients appeared to be characterized by a TCR beta motif made up of several highly homologous amino acid variants.

Material for sequencing was blood, either unsorted or a sorted T cell fraction (not recorded which). The source is a male donor with ankylosing spondylitis.

The DNA sequence is given as TGTGCCAGCAGTTTAATCGGGAGTTGGGAGCGGTACTTC. This is translated as CASSLIGSWERYF. The V and J genes are TRBV28 and TRBJ2-7, and TRBD2 may be the D gene, going by 6 matching bases. From the cysteine through the phenylalanine, the CDR3 covers 13 amino acids. Just CDR3 DNA is preserved here, 39 bases in frame from base 1. The germline V gene supplies CDR1 MDHEN and CDR2 SYDVKM.